The 2 T cell receptor beta chains below all came from one sample that was sequenced in a study of T cells after yellow fever vaccination. From the 5' RACE reads, TCRdb called clonotypes with MiXCR, one entry per CDR3 protein. The sample lists some 300,000 distinct CDR3 sequences, 8.7% seen once, with about 3.5% in the top ten. The source material was CD4+ T cells sorted from PBMCs, sampled 5 days after the yellow fever booster vaccination. These receptors were collected from a man aged 18 to 29 who received the YFV17D yellow fever vaccine.

The chain's CDR3 is CASRDNNYGYTF. The CDR3 coding sequence is TGTGCCAGCAGGGACAACAACTATGGCTACACCTTC. J is TRBJ1-2 and V is TRBV28; possible D gene TRBD1, 5 bases. This CDR3 has 12 amino acids. The V end lost 6 bases, the J end lost 2 bases, and 7 bases lay between the germline ends. Germline V lookup: CDR1 MDHEN, CDR2 SYDVKM.

This clonotype was seen a few times. The chain is built from TRBV15 and TRBJ2-3, with 8 bases fitting TRBD1. Trimming at V came to 2 bases and at J to 5 bases, leaving 9 bases not matched to a gene. The CDR3 length is 16 residues. Germline lookup yields CDR1 LNHNV and CDR2 YYDKDF (reference sequence). The CDR3 DNA follows: TGTGCCACCAGCAGACTGGGACAGGAGGGAAGAGATACGCAGTATTTT. This codes for CATSRLGQEGRDTQYF. Full variable domain (missing parts from reference TRBV15 and TRBJ2-3): DAMVIQNPRYQVTQFGKPVTLSCSQTLNHNVMYWYQQKSSQAPKLLFHYYDKDFNNEADTPDNFQSRRPNTSFCFLDIRSPGLGDTAMYLCATSRLGQEGRDTQYFGPGTRLTVL.